The TCR beta chain described here comes from a study of Graves' ophthalmopathy and Graves' hyperthyroidism. The study amplified TCR beta CDR3 regions using RNA transcripts. HTBI primers served in a first-round RT-PCR, which a second-round multiplex PCR followed. TCRdb recomputed calls from the multiplex PCR reads with MiXCR, one row per CDR3 protein. Among 300,000 to 400,000 distinct CDR3 sequences, roughly a sixth were seen once, and the ten largest hold 9% to 15%. V gave up 6 bases and J gave up 4 bases, with 16 bases separating them. The CDR3 is 14 amino acids. Germline V lookup: CDR1 MNHNS, CDR2 SASEGT.

Sample: peripheral blood. The chain uses TRBV6-1 and TRBJ2-7; tentative D call: TRBD1 (6 bases). The source of this sequence is an adult man with Graves' ophthalmopathy. The CDR3 loop reads CASRQGAQGYEQYF. The CDR3 DNA is TGTGCCAGCAGACAGGGAGCCCAAGGGTACGAGCAGTACTTC.